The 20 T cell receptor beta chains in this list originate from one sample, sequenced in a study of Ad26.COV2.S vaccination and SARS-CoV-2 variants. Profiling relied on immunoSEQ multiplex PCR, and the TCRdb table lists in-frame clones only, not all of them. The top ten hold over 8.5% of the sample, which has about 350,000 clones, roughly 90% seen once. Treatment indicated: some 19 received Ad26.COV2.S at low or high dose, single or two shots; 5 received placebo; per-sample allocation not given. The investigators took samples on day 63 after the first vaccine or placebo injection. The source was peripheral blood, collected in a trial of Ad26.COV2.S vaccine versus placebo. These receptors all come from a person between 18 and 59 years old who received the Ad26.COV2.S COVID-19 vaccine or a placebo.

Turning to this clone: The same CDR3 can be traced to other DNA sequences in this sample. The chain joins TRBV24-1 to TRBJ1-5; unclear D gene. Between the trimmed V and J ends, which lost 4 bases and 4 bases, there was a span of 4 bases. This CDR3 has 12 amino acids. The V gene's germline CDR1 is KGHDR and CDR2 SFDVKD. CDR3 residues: CATSDLNQPQHF. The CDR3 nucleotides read TGTGCCACCAGTGACCTTAATCAGCCCCAGCATTTT.

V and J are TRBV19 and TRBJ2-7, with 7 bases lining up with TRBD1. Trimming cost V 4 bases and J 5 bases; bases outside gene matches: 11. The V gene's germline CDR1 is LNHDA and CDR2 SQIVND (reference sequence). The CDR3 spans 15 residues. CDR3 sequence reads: CASSNTDRQINEQYF. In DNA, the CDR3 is TGTGCCAGTAGTAACACGGACAGGCAAATCAACGAGCAGTACTTC.

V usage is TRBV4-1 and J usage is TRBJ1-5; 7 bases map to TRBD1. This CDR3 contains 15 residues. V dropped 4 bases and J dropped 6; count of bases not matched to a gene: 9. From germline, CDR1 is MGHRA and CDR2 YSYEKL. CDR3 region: CASSLGTAKFQPQHF. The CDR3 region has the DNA TGCGCCAGCAGCCTAGGGACAGCGAAGTTTCAGCCCCAGCATTTT.

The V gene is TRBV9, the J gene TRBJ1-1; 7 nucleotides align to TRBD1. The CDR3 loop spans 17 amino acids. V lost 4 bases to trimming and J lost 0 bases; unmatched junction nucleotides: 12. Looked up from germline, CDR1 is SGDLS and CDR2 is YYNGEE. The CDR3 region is CASSHRKDRTMNTEAFF. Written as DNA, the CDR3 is TGTGCCAGCAGCCATCGAAAGGACAGGACCATGAACACTGAAGCTTTCTTT.

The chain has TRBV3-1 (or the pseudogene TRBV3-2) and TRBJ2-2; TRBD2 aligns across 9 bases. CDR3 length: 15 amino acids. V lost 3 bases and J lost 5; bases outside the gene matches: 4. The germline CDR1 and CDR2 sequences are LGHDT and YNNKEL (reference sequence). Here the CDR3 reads CASSQISGGTGELFF. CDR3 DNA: TGTGCCAGCAGCCAGATCAGCGGGGGGACCGGGGAGCTGTTTTTT.

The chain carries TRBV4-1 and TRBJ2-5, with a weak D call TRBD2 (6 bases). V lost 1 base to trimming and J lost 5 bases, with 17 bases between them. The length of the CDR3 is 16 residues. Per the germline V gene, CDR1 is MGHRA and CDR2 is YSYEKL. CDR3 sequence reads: CASSQAGVTPVETQYF. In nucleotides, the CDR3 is TGCGCCAGCAGCCAAGCGGGAGTGACCCCCGTGGAGACCCAGTACTTC.

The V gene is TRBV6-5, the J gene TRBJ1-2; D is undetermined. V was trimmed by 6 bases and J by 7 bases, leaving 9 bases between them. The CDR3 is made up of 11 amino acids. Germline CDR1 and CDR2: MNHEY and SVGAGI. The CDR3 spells CASRMGSGYTF. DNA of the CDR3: TGTGCCAGCAGAATGGGTAGTGGCTACACCTTC.

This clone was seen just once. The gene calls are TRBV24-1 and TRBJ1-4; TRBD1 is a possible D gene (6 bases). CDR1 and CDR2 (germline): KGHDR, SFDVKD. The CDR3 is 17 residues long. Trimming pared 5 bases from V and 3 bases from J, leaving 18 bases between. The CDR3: CATSAGSAGAANEKLFF. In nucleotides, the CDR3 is TGTGCCACCAGTGCGGGGTCCGCGGGGGCGGCTAATGAAAAACTGTTTTTT.

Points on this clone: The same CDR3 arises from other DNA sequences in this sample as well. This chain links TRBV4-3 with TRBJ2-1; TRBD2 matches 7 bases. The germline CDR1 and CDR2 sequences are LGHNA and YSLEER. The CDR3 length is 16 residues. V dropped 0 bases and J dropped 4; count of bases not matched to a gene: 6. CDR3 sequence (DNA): TGCGCCAGCAGCCAAGATCTCAGCGGGATTTACAATGAGCAGTTCTTC. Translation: CASSQDLSGIYNEQFF.

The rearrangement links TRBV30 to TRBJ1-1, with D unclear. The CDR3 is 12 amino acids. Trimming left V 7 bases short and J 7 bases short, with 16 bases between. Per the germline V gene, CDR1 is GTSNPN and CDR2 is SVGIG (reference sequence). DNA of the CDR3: TGTGCCTCACCACACGGGCGGGATGAAGCTTTCTTT. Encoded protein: CASPHGRDEAFF.

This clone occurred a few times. This CDR3 reads CASPLTGGTYEQYF. The CDR3 DNA reads TGTGCCAGCCCCCTGACAGGGGGCACCTACGAGCAGTACTTC. The gene calls are TRBV7-3 and TRBJ2-7; 10 nucleotides match TRBD1. Germline values: CDR1 SGHTA, CDR2 FQGTGA. Losses at the gene ends were 8 bases for V and 2 bases for J; bases not matched to a gene: 6. The CDR3 runs to 14 residues.

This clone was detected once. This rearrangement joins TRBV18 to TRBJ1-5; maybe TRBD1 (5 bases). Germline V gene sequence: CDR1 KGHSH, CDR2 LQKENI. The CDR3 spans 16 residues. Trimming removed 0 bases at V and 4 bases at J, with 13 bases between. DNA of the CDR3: TGTGCCAGCTCACCACCTTCCGTAGGGGATAATCAGCCCCAGCATTTT. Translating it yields CASSPPSVGDNQPQHF.

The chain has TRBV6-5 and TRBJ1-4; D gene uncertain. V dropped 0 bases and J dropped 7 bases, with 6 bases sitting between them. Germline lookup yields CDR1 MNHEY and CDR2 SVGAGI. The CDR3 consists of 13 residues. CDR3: CASSYSGVEKLFF. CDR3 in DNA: TGTGCCAGCAGTTACTCTGGGGTTGAAAAACTGTTTTTT.

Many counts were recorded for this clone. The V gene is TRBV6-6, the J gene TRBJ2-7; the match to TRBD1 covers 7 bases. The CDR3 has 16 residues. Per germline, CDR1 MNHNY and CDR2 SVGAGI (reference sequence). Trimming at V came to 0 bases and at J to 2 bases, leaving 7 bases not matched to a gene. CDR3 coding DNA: TGTGCCAGCAGTTACTCCCCTGGACAGGTGACCTACGAGCAGTACTTC. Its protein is CASSYSPGQVTYEQYF.

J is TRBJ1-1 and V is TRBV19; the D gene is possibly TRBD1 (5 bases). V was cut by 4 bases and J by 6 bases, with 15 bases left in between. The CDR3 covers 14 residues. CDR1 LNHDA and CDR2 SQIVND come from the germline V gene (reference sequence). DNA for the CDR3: TGTGCCAGTAGTACCGGACGGGGGAGGTCTGAAGCTTTCTTT. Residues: CASSTGRGRSEAFF.

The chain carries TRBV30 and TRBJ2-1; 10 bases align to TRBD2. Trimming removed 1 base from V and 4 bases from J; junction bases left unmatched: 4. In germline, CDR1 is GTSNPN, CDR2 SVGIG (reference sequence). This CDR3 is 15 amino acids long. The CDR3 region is CAWSAGTSVYNEQFF. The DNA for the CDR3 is TGTGCCTGGAGTGCCGGGACTAGCGTATACAATGAGCAGTTCTTC.

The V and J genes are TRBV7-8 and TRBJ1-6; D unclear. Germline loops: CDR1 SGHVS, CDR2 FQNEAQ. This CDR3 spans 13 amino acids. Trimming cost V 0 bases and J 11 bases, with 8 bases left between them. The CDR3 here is CASSLAVSTPLHF. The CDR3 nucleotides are TGTGCCAGCAGCTTAGCCGTGTCAACACCCCTCCACTTT.

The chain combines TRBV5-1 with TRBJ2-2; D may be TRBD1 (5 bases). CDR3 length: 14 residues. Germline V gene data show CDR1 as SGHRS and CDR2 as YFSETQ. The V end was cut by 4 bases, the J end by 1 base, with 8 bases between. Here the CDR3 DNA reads TGCGCCAGCAGCGATCAGGGGAACACCGGGGAGCTGTTTTTT. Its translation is CASSDQGNTGELFF.

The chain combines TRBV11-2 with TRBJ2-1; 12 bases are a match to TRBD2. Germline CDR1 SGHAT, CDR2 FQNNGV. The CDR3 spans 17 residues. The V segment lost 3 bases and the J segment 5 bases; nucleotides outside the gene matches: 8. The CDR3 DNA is TGTGCCAGCAGCTTGCAACCGGGACTAGCGGGTAACAATGAGCAGTTCTTC. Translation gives CASSLQPGLAGNNEQFF.

CDR3: CASSEGILLLQETQYF. The CDR3 coding sequence is TGTGCCAGCAGTGAAGGGATCCTCTTACTCCAAGAGACCCAGTACTTC. V usage is TRBV6-1 and J usage is TRBJ2-5; no definite D call. Germline V lookup: CDR1 MNHNS, CDR2 SASEGT. The germline V and J ends were trimmed by 1 base and 1 base, with 13 bases remaining between them. CDR3 length: 16 amino acids.